The clone carrying this T cell receptor (beta chain) has only one observation. A much larger clone differs from this one at a single base, so this may be a read error. CDR1 is SGHTA and CDR2 is FQGNSA in the germline V gene. CDR3 length equals 14 residues. The V end lost 0 bases, the J end lost 7 bases, and 13 bases lay between the germline ends. The use of a sample-barcoded 5' primer and a J-beta primer mix characterized a second PCR of roughly 6 to 11 cycles. One entry per CDR3 protein results from TCRdb running MiXCR on the 5' RACE reads. The sample lists 380,000 or so distinct CDR3 sequences, about 49% occurring once. This record comes from a study of blood T cells in healthy people across ages.

The clonotype originates from a man aged 55 to 69 in good health. This rearrangement joins TRBV7-2 to TRBJ2-7; D gene ambiguous. The sequenced material came from blood. CDR3 sequence (DNA): TGTGCCAGCAGCTTAGCTGTTTTGGGCGGAGAGCAGTACTTC. It encodes CASSLAVLGGEQYF.